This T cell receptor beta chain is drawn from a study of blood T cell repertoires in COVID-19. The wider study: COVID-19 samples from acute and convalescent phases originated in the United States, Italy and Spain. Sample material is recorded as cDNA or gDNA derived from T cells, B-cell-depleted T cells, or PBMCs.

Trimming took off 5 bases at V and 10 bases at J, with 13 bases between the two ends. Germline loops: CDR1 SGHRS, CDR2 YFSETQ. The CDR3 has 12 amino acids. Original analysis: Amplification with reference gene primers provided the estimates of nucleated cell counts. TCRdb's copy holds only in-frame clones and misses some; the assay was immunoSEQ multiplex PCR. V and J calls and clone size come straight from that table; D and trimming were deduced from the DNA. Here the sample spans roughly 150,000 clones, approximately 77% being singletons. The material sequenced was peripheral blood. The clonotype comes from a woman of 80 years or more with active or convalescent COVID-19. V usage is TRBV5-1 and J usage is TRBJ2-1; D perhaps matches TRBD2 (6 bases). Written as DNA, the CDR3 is TGCGCCAGCAGTACCATGAGCGGGGAGCAGTTCTTC. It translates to CASSTMSGEQFF. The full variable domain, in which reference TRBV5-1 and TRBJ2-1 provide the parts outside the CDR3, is KAGVTQTPRYLIKTRGQQVTLSCSPISGHRSVSWYQQTPGQGLQFLFEYFSETQRNKGNFPGRFSGRQFSNSRSEMNVSTLELGDSALYLCASSTMSGEQFFGPGTRLTVL.